Shown below are 31 T cell receptor beta chains from a single sample sequenced in a study of Ad26.COV2.S vaccination and SARS-CoV-2 variants. Using immunoSEQ multiplex PCR, the repertoire was profiled, and TCRdb retains in-frame clones only, with some absent. The repertoire holds about 420,000 clones, with around nine tenths as singletons. The treatment is: some 20 received Ad26.COV2.S at low or high dose, single or two shots; about 5 received placebo; per-sample allocation not given. The samples were gathered on day 63 after the first injection of vaccine or placebo. The sample consisted of peripheral blood, taken in a trial of Ad26.COV2.S vaccine versus placebo. These receptors originate from a person between 18 and 65 years old who received the Ad26.COV2.S COVID-19 vaccine or a placebo.

This chain uses TRBV9 with TRBJ2-5; 12 nucleotides line up with TRBD2. Germline lookup yields CDR1 SGDLS and CDR2 YYNGEE. This CDR3 spans 15 amino acids. The junction had 3 bases not matched to a gene; V was cut back by 2 bases and J by 4 bases. The CDR3 region has the DNA TGTGCCAGCAGCGTGCGGACTAGCGGGGCAGAGACCCAGTACTTC. Its protein is CASSVRTSGAETQYF.

The chain combines TRBV24-1 with TRBJ2-1; TRBD1 might be the D (5 bases). Germline loops: CDR1 KGHDR, CDR2 SFDVKD. Trimming took off 4 bases at V and 10 bases at J, with 10 bases between the two ends. The CDR3 runs 12 residues. Here the CDR3 DNA reads TGTGCCACCAGTGACCGTAGGGGCGAGCAGTTCTTC. Translation gives CATSDRRGEQFF.

The chain has TRBV28 and TRBJ1-5, with TRBD1 identical over 8 bases. Germline CDR1 reads MDHEN; CDR2 reads SYDVKM. J gave up 2 bases and V 3 bases, and 6 bases lay outside the gene matches. The CDR3 is made up of 16 amino acids. CDR3 nucleotide sequence: TGTGCCAGCAGTTTTGGACAGGGCTGGGGCAATCAGCCCCAGCATTTT. It yields the protein CASSFGQGWGNQPQHF.

This chain connects TRBV4-1 to TRBJ2-3, with D possibly being TRBD1 (5 bases). Germline V gene sequence: CDR1 MGHRA, CDR2 YSYEKL. V was pared by 0 bases and J by 3 bases, with 10 bases between. CDR3 length: 15 residues. CDR3 sequence (DNA): TGCGCCAGCAGCCAAGAGGGAAGGGGTACAGATACGCAGTATTTT. This encodes CASSQEGRGTDTQYF.

This chain connects TRBV6-1 to TRBJ2-1, with D perhaps TRBD1 (6 bases). Trimming took 3 bases from V and 2 from J, leaving 11 bases between them. The CDR3 loop spans 15 amino acids. The germline gives CDR1 MNHNS, CDR2 SASEGT. The CDR3 bases are TGTGCCAGCAGTGAGATCCAGGGGACCTACAATGAGCAGTTCTTC. Translating gives CASSEIQGTYNEQFF.

The gene calls are TRBV7-3 and TRBJ1-2; weak D call: TRBD1 (5 bases). The CDR3 spans 13 residues. Per germline, CDR1 SGHTA and CDR2 FQGTGA. The ends were cut back, 1 base at V and 7 bases at J, with 10 bases in the middle. CDR3 protein: CASSLNSRVGYTF. CDR3 in DNA: TGTGCCAGCAGCTTAAATAGCAGGGTTGGCTACACCTTC. The full variable domain, in which reference TRBV7-3 and TRBJ1-2 provide the parts outside the CDR3, is GAGVSQTPSNKVTEKGKYVELRCDPISGHTALYWYRQSLGQGPEFLIYFQGTGAADDSGLPNDRFFAVRPEGSVSTLKIQRTERGDSAVYLCASSLNSRVGYTFGSGTRLTVV.

This chain uses TRBV9 with TRBJ2-3, with TRBD1 matching 10 bases. Germline V lookup: CDR1 SGDLS, CDR2 YYNGEE. J was trimmed by 8 bases and V by 3 bases; bases with no gene match: 9. The CDR3 consists of 15 residues. In nucleotides, the CDR3 is TGTGCCAGCAGCGAGGGGGGACAGGGGATAGGTACGCAGTATTTT. It codes for CASSEGGQGIGTQYF.

The gene calls are TRBV7-8 and TRBJ2-2; D is perhaps TRBD1 (5 bases). The CDR3 runs to 14 residues. Germline values: CDR1 SGHVS, CDR2 FQNEAQ. Trimming cost V 3 bases and J 1 base, with 6 bases left between them. The CDR3 sequence: CASSLTVNTGELFF. The CDR3, as DNA: TGTGCCAGCAGCTTGACAGTGAACACCGGGGAGCTGTTTTTT.

The genes are TRBV6-1 and TRBJ2-2, with 8 bases that match TRBD1. The CDR3 spans 16 residues. The V gene end was trimmed by 2 bases and the J gene end by 1 base; junction bases not matched to a gene: 3. Germline-derived CDR1 and CDR2 are MNHNS and SASEGT. DNA of the CDR3: TGTGCCAGCAGTGAATTTGGGACAGGGAACACCGGGGAGCTGTTTTTT. The encoded protein is CASSEFGTGNTGELFF.

The J gene is TRBJ2-7, the V gene TRBV10-3; TRBD1 matches 8 bases. The CDR3 sequence is 14 residues long. CDR1 and CDR2 from the germline V gene are ENHRY and SYGVKD. Unmatched junction bases numbered 4, after V lost 6 bases and J lost 0 bases. The CDR3, as DNA: TGTGCCATCAGAGACAGGGGCGGCTCCTACGAGCAGTACTTC. It is translated as CAIRDRGGSYEQYF.

This clone showed up just a few times. The chain has TRBV25-1 and TRBJ1-6, with 11 bases that match TRBD1. J lost 9 bases, V lost 1 base, and 2 bases had no gene match. Germline V CDR1 and CDR2: MGHDK, SYGVNS. The CDR3 runs 15 residues. The CDR3 is CASSEWDRGVSPLHF. In nucleotides, the CDR3 is TGTGCCAGCAGTGAATGGGACAGGGGGGTTTCACCCCTCCACTTT.

This chain connects TRBV4-3 to TRBJ1-1; possibly TRBD1 for D (5 bases). CDR3 length: 16 amino acids. CDR1 is LGHNA, CDR2 YSLEER, per germline. The V and J ends lost 0 bases and 6 bases respectively, with 17 bases between them. In DNA, the CDR3 is TGCGCCAGCAGCCAAGATCCAGGGATCATTGGCGCTGAAGCTTTCTTT. This translates into CASSQDPGIIGAEAFF.

The chain combines TRBV5-5 with TRBJ1-5; 8 bases line up with TRBD1. CDR1 SGHKS and CDR2 YYEKEE come from the germline V gene (reference sequence). The CDR3 contains 15 residues. Losses at the gene ends were 5 bases for V and 3 bases for J; bases not matched to a gene: 7. This CDR3 is CASSLGQAINQPQHF. The CDR3 region has the DNA TGTGCCAGCAGTCTGGGACAGGCCATCAATCAGCCCCAGCATTTT.

The chain uses TRBV19 and TRBJ2-7; TRBD2 matches at 8 bases. The trim removed 9 bases at V and 5 bases at J, leaving 18 bases unmatched. Per germline, CDR1 LNHDA and CDR2 SQIVND (reference sequence). The CDR3 runs to 16 residues. The CDR3: CARAGVLAENGDEQYF. CDR3 bases: TGTGCCAGAGCGGGGGTGCTAGCGGAGAATGGCGACGAGCAGTACTTC.

V and J are TRBV28 and TRBJ1-2, with TRBD1 matching over 7 bases. With V trimmed by 4 bases and J by 4 bases, 0 bases remained unmatched. Germline-derived CDR1 and CDR2 are MDHEN and SYDVKM. This CDR3 has 12 residues. In nucleotides, the CDR3 is TGTGCCAGCAGTTCAGGGGGCTATGGCTACACCTTC. Its translation is CASSSGGYGYTF.

The chain is built from TRBV25-1 and TRBJ2-2; 8 nucleotides match TRBD1. Germline CDR1 MGHDK, CDR2 SYGVNS. This CDR3 has 16 residues. V was pared by 3 bases and J by 5 bases, with 8 bases of the junction left unmatched. Here the CDR3 reads CASSDQQGAFTGELFF. The CDR3 region has the DNA TGTGCCAGCAGTGACCAGCAGGGGGCGTTTACCGGGGAGCTGTTTTTT.

The rearrangement uses TRBV4-3 and TRBJ2-1; no clear D. Trimming left V 3 bases short and J 0 bases short, with 15 bases between. Germline CDR1 reads LGHNA; CDR2 reads YSLEER. The CDR3 extends over 17 amino acids. The CDR3 region has the DNA TGCGCCAGCAGCCAGGCCCTGTTTTCGGACTCCTACAATGAGCAGTTCTTC. Translated, it gives CASSQALFSDSYNEQFF.

Only one count was recorded for this clone. The rearrangement links TRBV10-2 to TRBJ1-3; D not resolved. The CDR3 is 13 residues long. CDR1 is WSHSY and CDR2 is SAAADI in the germline V gene. V lost 6 bases and J lost 7, with 13 bases in between. CDR3 sequence reads: CASSAGEMNTIYF. In nucleotides, the CDR3 is TGCGCCAGCAGCGCCGGGGAGATGAACACCATATATTTT.

This clone was seen more than once but under ten times. The chain carries TRBV27 and TRBJ2-2, with a weak D call TRBD1 (6 bases). The CDR3 covers 14 residues. Trimming pared 0 bases from V and 6 bases from J, leaving 8 bases between. Germline CDR1 and CDR2: MNHEY and SMNVEV (reference sequence). CDR3 DNA: TGTGCCAGCAGTTTATCCAGGGGAGCCGGGGAGCTGTTTTTT. It translates to CASSLSRGAGELFF.

Here the CDR3 DNA reads TGTGCCAGCAGCTTAGGGCAGACTGTGACCAAAAACATTCAGTACTTC. This encodes CASSLGQTVTKNIQYF. The genes are TRBV7-8 and TRBJ2-4; D is ambiguous. Deletions cut 1 base from V and 2 bases from J, with 12 bases between. CDR1 is SGHVS, CDR2 FQNEAQ, per germline. This CDR3 region has 16 residues.

V and J are TRBV5-8 and TRBJ2-5; D may be TRBD1 (5 bases). This CDR3 is built from 16 residues. The germline V gene has CDR1 SGHTS and CDR2 YDEGEE. Deletions cut 3 bases from V and 1 base from J, with 16 bases between. The CDR3, as DNA: TGTGCCAGCAGCTCGCTCCAAGGACACCGCCAAGAGACCCAGTACTTC. It specifies CASSSLQGHRQETQYF.

The CDR3 loop reads CASSGGQSSTDTQYF. CDR3 in DNA: TGTGCCAGCAGCGGCGGACAGTCTAGCACAGATACGCAGTATTTT. The chain couples TRBV9 to TRBJ2-3; perhaps TRBD1 as D (6 bases). Trimming left V 3 bases short and J 0 bases short, with 11 bases between. In germline, CDR1 is SGDLS, CDR2 YYNGEE. This CDR3 has 15 residues.

The table lists this clone with a few counts. The chain joins TRBV2 to TRBJ1-3; D uncertain. Germline V gene sequence: CDR1 SNHLY, CDR2 FYNNEI. The CDR3 runs 12 residues. V gave up 6 bases and J gave up 2 bases, with 5 bases separating them. The CDR3 loop reads CASRVTGNTIYF. The CDR3 DNA sequence: TGTGCCAGCAGGGTAACTGGAAACACCATATATTTT.

This rearrangement joins TRBV7-2 to TRBJ2-1; 7 positions agree with TRBD2. The V gene end was trimmed by 1 base and the J gene end by 10 bases; junction bases not matched to a gene: 7. CDR1 is SGHTA and CDR2 is FQGNSA in the germline V gene. This CDR3 comprises 14 residues. CDR3 loop: CASSLDGLEREQFF. The CDR3 DNA follows: TGTGCCAGCAGCTTAGACGGACTAGAACGGGAGCAGTTCTTC. The variable domain in full, with the rest retrieved from reference TRBV7-2 and TRBJ2-1, is GAGVSQSPSNKVTEKGKDVELRCDPISGHTALYWYRQSLGQGLEFLIYFQGNSAPDKSGLPSDRFSAERTGGSVSTLTIQRTQQEDSAVYLCASSLDGLEREQFFGPGTRLTVL.

This clone was recorded only once. CDR3 loop: CASGLTSGANEQFF. The CDR3 DNA is TGTGCCAGCGGCCTAACTTCTGGAGCCAATGAGCAGTTCTTC. This chain links TRBV7-2 with TRBJ2-1; no clear D gene. The CDR3 is 14 residues long. The V end was cut by 8 bases, the J end by 6 bases, with 17 bases between. Germline values: CDR1 SGHTA, CDR2 FQGNSA.

A remark on this clone: Other DNA sequences in this specimen translate into the identical CDR3. J is TRBJ2-3 and V is TRBV5-1, with D possibly matching TRBD2 (6 bases). CDR3 size: 14 residues. V dropped 2 bases and J dropped 2 bases, with 9 bases sitting between them. From germline, CDR1 is SGHRS and CDR2 YFSETQ. CDR3 amino acids: CASSLGLSTDTQYF. CDR3 nucleotides: TGCGCCAGCAGCTTAGGACTATCCACAGATACGCAGTATTTT. Variable domain in full (rest from reference TRBV5-1 and TRBJ2-3): KAGVTQTPRYLIKTRGQQVTLSCSPISGHRSVSWYQQTPGQGLQFLFEYFSETQRNKGNFPGRFSGRQFSNSRSEMNVSTLELGDSALYLCASSLGLSTDTQYFGPGTRLTVL.

This chain links TRBV27 with TRBJ2-4; D gene unclear. V lost 6 bases to trimming and J lost 0 bases, with 12 bases between them. Germline CDR1 and CDR2: MNHEY and SMNVEV (reference sequence). This CDR3 comprises 15 residues. The CDR3 sequence: CASSMSRLAKNIQYF. The CDR3 DNA reads as TGTGCCAGCAGCATGAGCCGTCTAGCCAAAAACATTCAGTACTTC.

J is TRBJ1-6 and V is TRBV2; D call uncertain. The CDR3 consists of 15 residues. The V end was cut by 4 bases, the J end by 0 bases, with 7 bases between. The germline CDR1 and CDR2 sequences are SNHLY and FYNNEI. This chain's CDR3 is CASSAASSYNSPLHF. CDR3 in DNA: TGTGCCAGCAGTGCCGCTAGCTCCTATAATTCACCCCTCCACTTT. Together with reference TRBV2 and TRBJ1-6, the CDR3 gives the full variable domain: EPEVTQTPSHQVTQMGQEVILRCVPISNHLYFYWYRQILGQKVEFLVSFYNNEISEKSEIFDDQFSVERPDGSNFTLKIRSTKLEDSAMYFCASSAASSYNSPLHFGNGTRLTVT.

This chain links TRBV28 with TRBJ2-3; 7 nucleotides align to TRBD2. Trimming at V came to 6 bases and at J to 2 bases, leaving 8 bases not matched to a gene. The CDR3 has 15 residues. Germline V gene lookup returns CDR1 MDHEN and CDR2 SYDVKM. Here the CDR3 reads CASRLLADLTDTQYF. CDR3 coding DNA: TGTGCCAGCAGGCTCCTAGCGGACCTCACAGATACGCAGTATTTT.

Only a few counts were recorded for this clone. At the DNA level, this CDR3 is encoded by other sequences in the same sample as well. The chain combines TRBV30 with TRBJ1-6; 9 bases map to TRBD1. Germline CDR1 reads GTSNPN; CDR2 reads SVGIG (reference sequence). The CDR3 consists of 13 residues. Trimming took 4 bases from V and 6 from J; bases not matched to a gene: 1. This CDR3 is CAWKTGGNSPLHF. DNA of the CDR3: TGTGCCTGGAAGACAGGGGGTAATTCACCCCTCCACTTT.

The chain employs TRBV4-1 and TRBJ2-6; 9 bases are shared with TRBD1. The CDR3 is made up of 19 amino acids. After removal of 0 bases from V and 4 bases from J, the junction contained 10 bases not matched to a gene. The germline gives CDR1 MGHRA, CDR2 YSYEKL. The CDR3 region has the DNA TGCGCCAGCAGCCAAGATGGGACAGGGCCTACGGGGGGGGCCAACGTCCTGACTTTC. Translating gives CASSQDGTGPTGGANVLTF.